This T cell receptor beta chain stems from a study of cytomegalovirus exposure and HLA in healthy donors. Overall study: Ancestry clustering placed around four fifths of roughly 410 genotyped donors in the Caucasian-associated cluster.

Trimming took off 0 bases at V and 5 bases at J, with 15 bases between the two ends. Looked up from germline, CDR1 is MNHNY and CDR2 is SVGAGI (reference sequence). This CDR3 comprises 16 residues. This clone came up once. Researchers ran the PCR with 60 Vbeta and 13 Jbeta primers. The method was immunoSEQ multiplex PCR; TCRdb's version includes in-frame clones alone and lacks a portion of them. The data hold some 87,000 clones, with just under 70% observed a single time. V gene TRBV6-6 combines with J gene TRBJ2-3, with a tentative D call TRBD2 (5 bases). This clonotype was obtained from a woman aged 50 to 60 in good health and CMV-seropositive. The sequenced material came from PBMCs. The CDR3 bases are TGTGCCAGCAGTTACTCGAGACTAACCTATTTAGATACGCAGTATTTT. As protein: CASSYSRLTYLDTQYF.